This TCR beta chain was obtained from a study of tissue T cells after allogeneic stem cell transplantation. On the study more broadly: Several unmodified and three CD34-selected T-cell-depleted grafts went to graft-versus-host disease patients. Where cell numbers permitted, CD3+ T cells were sorted from preserved blood and marrow. Study-level results: Few T cell clones were shared across patients, but motif clusters showed tissue-specific shared signatures. TCR repertoires tracked anatomic similarity, regardless of disease or transplant status.

Per the germline V gene, CDR1 is GTSNPN and CDR2 is SVGIG (reference sequence). The V and J ends lost 7 bases and 0 bases respectively, with 9 bases between them. CDR3 size: 13 residues. The protocol was immunoSEQ multiplex PCR, while the TCRdb copy is restricted to in-frame clones and leaves out a portion. This table holds 20,000 to 30,000 clones, 91% found once. With respect to this clone: What it binds is unknown.

This TCR was sampled from a male donor aged 60 or over who later had graft-versus-host disease after an allogeneic stem cell transplant. The chain employs TRBV30 and TRBJ1-4; D unresolved. The source was blood, collected before transplantation. The DNA of the CDR3 is TGTGCCTCCTACAGAGCAACTAATGAAAAACTGTTTTTT. Translated: CASYRATNEKLFF.